This note documents a single T cell receptor (beta chain) sequence. This clone has just one count. This clone's antigen is unknown. No much larger clone is present one base from it, and per-base qualities are unavailable. This specimen comes from a study of shared clonotypes between healthy human individuals (dated by TCRdb to between 2020 and 2021). Regarding the complete study: The cohort included three men and a couple of women between 18 and 49 years of age. Libraries were prepared and TCR repertoires were sequenced by different laboratories using diverse techniques, in order to increase sequencing depth and limit assay-specific biases. Each donor's leukapheresis produced roughly between roughly 0.85 and 10 billion PBMCs. For each donor, CD4 naive and CD4 memory were each given three plates, CD8 naive was given two plates, and CD8 memory was given one plate. The study deeply sequenced blood TCR repertoires of about five healthy adults to estimate repertoire size and the extent of clonotype sharing between individuals.

The donors were healthy, HIV-negative adults with no recently reported acute infections or vaccinations. Only Caucasian adults living in Nashville, Tennessee, USA were represented among the donors. CD4+ T cells were enriched by magnetic negative selection; naive cells were then positively selected on CD45RA, and the negative fraction formed the memory subset. Blood was collected by leukapheresis, and PBMCs were isolated by Ficoll-Histopaque density gradient centrifugation and then cryopreserved in liquid nitrogen vapor phase. Analytical flow cytometry was used to check the purity and quantity of every magnetically sorted T cell population. Genomic DNA was isolated from each sorted fraction and quantified by UV absorbance on a Nanodrop 2000c. General conclusions and limits of the study: Based on pairwise subsampling, the degree of clonotype sharing among donors was expected to be affected by sequencing depth. Rarefaction of sorted-subset datasets indicated incomplete sequencing despite the large sequencing depth. Sampling was restricted to blood, and TCR repertoires in tissue are likely to differ from TCR repertoires in blood. The genetic and exposure-history diversity represented was limited by the small number of donors. Naive subsets generally had larger estimated clonotype richness than memory subsets. When a few donors were compared, the shared fraction of clonotypes was 5% to 6.5% for naive CD4, less than 4% for naive CD8, 2% to 2.5% for memory CD4, and under 0.5% for memory CD8. Clonotypes shared by all four sorted-subset donors showed higher generation probabilities than non-shared clonotypes.

The V end gives up 3 bases and the J end 5 bases, leaving 4 bases in the junction not matched to a gene. CDR1 and CDR2 (SEHNR, FQNEAQ) derive from the germline V gene (reference sequence). The CDR3 measures 15 amino acids from cysteine to phenylalanine. The DNA shown is the 45-base CDR3, in frame from base 1. Using the deep immunoSEQ assay, multiplex PCR amplified TCR CDR3 regions from genomic DNA. For each cell subset, the extracted genomic DNA was distributed evenly across all wells of several immunoSEQ 96-well plates, and each plate served as one replicate. For sorted subsets, 200 to 250 ng genomic DNA, equal to 30,000 or so T cell genomes, was loaded into each replicate PCR. Purified libraries were quantified with a Qubit 3.0 fluorometer, sized on a Bioanalyzer 2100, and re-quantified with the KAPA Library Quantification kit. A separate single-read 150-cycle Illumina NextSeq 550 flow cell was used to sequence each immunoSEQ 96-well plate. The authors' pipeline ran thus. Because only junctional sequences without quality scores were contained in the immunoSEQ output, filtering matching that applied to full-length reads could not be performed. To assign V/J genes and CDR3, sequences were annotated against IMGT germline references using PyIR, a Python wrapper for IgBLAST v1.9. Any read was removed if the V/J assignment was weak (E-value above 1e-6), the CDR3 was missing, or the read contained stop codons, out-of-frame junctions, or ambiguous translated residues. V3J clonotypes were defined as sequences sharing the same inferred V gene, J gene, and CDR3 amino acid sequence. To compute the percentage overlap between repertoires, the number of shared unique clonotypes was divided by the size of the smaller repertoire. Repertoire richness was assessed with RTK rarefaction, the Chao1 estimator, and Recon v2.1 estimates of unobserved clonotypes. Generation probabilities were computed with OLGA for all TCRbeta clonotypes obtained by the gDNA method from several donors. As stored in TCRdb, this immuneACCESS dataset retains in-frame rearrangements with V and J assigned. A fraction of the clones does not appear; measured against another copy, unresolved V genes explain less than half of the discrepancy, and the remainder lacks a known reason. V and J calls and clone size are copied from that table; D and trimming were computed from the DNA. The sample yields under 2,500,000 clones; approximately 94% were counted once. Around 0.13% of the sample goes to the ten largest clones.

The receptor was isolated from a young man in good health. The sequence joins TRBV7-9 to TRBJ2-1; TRBD1 lines up with 10 middle nucleotides. The source material was naive CD4+ T cells sorted from blood. According to the study, the label for this sample's cell subset or site signals: CD45RA+ positively selected. Read as DNA, the sequence is TGTGCCAGCAGCTTGGGACAGGGGCCAAACAATGAGCAGTTCTTC. The encoded protein is CASSLGQGPNNEQFF.